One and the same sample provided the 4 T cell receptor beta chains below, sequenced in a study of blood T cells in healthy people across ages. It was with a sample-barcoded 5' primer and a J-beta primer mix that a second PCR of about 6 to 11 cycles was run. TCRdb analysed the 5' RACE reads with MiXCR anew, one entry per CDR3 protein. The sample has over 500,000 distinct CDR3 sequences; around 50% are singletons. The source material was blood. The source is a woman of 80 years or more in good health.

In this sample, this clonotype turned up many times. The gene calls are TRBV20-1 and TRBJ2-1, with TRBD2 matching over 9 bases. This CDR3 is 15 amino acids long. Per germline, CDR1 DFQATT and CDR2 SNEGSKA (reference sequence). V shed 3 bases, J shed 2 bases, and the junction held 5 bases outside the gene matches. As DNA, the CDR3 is TGCAGTGCTAGTGATAGCGGGAGACCCTACAATGAGCAGTTCTTC. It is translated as CSASDSGRPYNEQFF.

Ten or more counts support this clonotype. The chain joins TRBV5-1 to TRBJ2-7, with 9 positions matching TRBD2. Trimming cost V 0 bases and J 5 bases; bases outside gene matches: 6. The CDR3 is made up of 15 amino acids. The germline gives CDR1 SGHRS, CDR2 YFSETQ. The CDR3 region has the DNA TGCGCCAGCAGCTTGGTAGCGGGAGATCCCCACGAGCAGTACTTC. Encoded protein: CASSLVAGDPHEQYF.

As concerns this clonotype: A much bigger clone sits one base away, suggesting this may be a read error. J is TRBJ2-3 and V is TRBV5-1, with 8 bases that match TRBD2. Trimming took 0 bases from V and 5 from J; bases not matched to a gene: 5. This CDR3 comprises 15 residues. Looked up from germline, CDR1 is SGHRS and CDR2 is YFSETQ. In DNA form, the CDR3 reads TGCGCCAGCAGCTTGGGACGAGCGGGGGAAGATACGCAGTATTTT. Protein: CASSLGRAGEDTQYF.

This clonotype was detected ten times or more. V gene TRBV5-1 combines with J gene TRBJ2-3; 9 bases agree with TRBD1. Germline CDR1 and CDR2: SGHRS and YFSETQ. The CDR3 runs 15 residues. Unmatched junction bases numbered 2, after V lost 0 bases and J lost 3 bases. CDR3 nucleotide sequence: TGCGCCAGCAGCTTGGTTGGGACAGGGACAGATACGCAGTATTTT. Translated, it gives CASSLVGTGTDTQYF.